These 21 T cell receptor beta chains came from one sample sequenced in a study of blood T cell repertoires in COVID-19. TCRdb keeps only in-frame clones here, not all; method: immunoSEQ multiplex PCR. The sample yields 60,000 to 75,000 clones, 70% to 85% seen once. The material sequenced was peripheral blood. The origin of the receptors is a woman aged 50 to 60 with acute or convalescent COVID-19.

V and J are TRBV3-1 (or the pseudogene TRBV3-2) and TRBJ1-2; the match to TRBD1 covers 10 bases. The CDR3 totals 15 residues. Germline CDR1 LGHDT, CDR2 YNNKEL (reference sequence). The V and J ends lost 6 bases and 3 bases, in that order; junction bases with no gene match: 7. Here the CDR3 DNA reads TGTGCCAGCAGACGGGACAGGGGCGGGGACTATGGCTACACCTTC. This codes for CASRRDRGGDYGYTF.

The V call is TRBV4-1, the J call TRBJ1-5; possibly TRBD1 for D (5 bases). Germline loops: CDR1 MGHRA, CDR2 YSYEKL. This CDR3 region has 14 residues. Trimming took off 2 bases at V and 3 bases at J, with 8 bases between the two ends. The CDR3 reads CASSQMDTNQPQHF. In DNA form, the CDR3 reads TGCGCCAGCAGCCAAATGGACACCAATCAGCCCCAGCATTTT.

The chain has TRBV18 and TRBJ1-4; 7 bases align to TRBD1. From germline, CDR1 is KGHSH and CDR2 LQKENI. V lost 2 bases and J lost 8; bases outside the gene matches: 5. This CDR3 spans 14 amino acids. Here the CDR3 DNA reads TGTGCCAGCTCACCAACAGGGGTTCAAGAAAAACTGTTTTTT. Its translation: CASSPTGVQEKLFF.

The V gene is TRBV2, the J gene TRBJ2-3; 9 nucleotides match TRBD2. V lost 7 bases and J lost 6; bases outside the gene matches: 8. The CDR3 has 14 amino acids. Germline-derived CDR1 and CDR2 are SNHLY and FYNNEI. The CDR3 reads CASMIAGASDTQYF. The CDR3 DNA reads TGTGCCAGCATGATAGCGGGAGCTTCTGATACGCAGTATTTT.

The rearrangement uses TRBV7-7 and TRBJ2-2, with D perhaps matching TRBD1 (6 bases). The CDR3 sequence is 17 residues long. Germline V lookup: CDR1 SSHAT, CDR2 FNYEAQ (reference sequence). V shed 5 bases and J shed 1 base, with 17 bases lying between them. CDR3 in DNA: TGTGCCAGCAGCCCAGTTTCAGGGGTCCGGAACACCGGGGAGCTGTTTTTT. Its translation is CASSPVSGVRNTGELFF.

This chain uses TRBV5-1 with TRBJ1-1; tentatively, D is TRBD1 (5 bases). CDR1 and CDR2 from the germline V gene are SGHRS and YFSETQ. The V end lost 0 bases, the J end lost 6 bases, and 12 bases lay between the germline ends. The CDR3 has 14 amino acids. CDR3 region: CASSLVRGTPEAFF. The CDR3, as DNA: TGCGCCAGCAGCTTGGTCCGGGGGACGCCTGAAGCTTTCTTT.

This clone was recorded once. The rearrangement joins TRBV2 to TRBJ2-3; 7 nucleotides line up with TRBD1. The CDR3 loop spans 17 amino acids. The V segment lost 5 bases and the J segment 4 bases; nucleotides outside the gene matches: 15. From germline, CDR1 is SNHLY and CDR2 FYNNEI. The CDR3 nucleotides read TGTGCCAGCAGTACCTCTCGGGACAAAGGGGGCGCAGATACGCAGTATTTT. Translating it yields CASSTSRDKGGADTQYF.

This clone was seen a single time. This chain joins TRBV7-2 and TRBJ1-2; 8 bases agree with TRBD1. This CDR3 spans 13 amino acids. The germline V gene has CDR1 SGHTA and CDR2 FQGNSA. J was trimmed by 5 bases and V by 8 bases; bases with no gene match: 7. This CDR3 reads CASLTGGLYGYTF. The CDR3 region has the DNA TGTGCCAGCCTAACAGGGGGACTTTATGGCTACACCTTC.

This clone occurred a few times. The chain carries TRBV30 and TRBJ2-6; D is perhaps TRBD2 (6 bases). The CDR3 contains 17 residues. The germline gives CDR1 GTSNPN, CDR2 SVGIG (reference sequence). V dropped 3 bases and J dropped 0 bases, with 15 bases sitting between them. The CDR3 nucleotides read TGTGCCTGGAGGACCAAGGAGGGACCCTCTGGGGCCAACGTCCTGACTTTC. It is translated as CAWRTKEGPSGANVLTF. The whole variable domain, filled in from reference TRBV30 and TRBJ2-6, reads SQTIHQWPATLVQPVGSPLSLECTVEGTSNPNLYWYRQAAGRGLQLLFYSVGIGQISSEVPQNLSASRPQDRQFILSSKKLLLSDSGFYLCAWRTKEGPSGANVLTFGAGSRLTVL.

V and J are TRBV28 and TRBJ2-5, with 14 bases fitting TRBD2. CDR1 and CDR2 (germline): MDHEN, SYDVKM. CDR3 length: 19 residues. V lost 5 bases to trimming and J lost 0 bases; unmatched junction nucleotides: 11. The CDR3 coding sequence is TGTGCCAGCAGTCCCGGGACTAGCGGGAGTGCCTTTTACCAAGAGACCCAGTACTTC. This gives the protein CASSPGTSGSAFYQETQYF.

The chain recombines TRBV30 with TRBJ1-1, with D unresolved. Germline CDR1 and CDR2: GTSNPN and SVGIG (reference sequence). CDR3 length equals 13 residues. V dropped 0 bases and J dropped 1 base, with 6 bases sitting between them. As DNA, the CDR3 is TGTGCCTGGAGTGTCGGCGGGAACACTGAAGCTTTCTTT. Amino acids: CAWSVGGNTEAFF.

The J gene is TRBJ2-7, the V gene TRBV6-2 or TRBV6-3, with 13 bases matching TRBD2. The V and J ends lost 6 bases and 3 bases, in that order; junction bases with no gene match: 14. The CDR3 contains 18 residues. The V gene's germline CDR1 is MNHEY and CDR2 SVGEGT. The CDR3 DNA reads TGTGCCAGCAGCGAACCCGGGACTAGCGGGATGGGCGACTACGAGCAGTACTTC. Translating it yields CASSEPGTSGMGDYEQYF.

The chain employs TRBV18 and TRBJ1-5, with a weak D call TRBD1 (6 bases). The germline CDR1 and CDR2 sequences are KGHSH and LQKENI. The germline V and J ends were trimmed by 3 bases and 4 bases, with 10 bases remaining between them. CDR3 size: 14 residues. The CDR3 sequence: CASSPDRINQPQHF. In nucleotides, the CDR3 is TGTGCCAGCTCACCCGACAGGATTAATCAGCCCCAGCATTTT.

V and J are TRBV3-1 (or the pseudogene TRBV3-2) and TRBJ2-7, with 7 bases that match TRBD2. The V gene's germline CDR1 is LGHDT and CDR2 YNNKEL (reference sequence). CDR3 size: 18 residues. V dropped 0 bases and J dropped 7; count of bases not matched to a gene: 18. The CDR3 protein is CASSQDYPRGNRLREQYF. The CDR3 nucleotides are TGTGCCAGCAGCCAAGATTATCCGCGGGGGAACCGGCTACGTGAGCAGTACTTC.

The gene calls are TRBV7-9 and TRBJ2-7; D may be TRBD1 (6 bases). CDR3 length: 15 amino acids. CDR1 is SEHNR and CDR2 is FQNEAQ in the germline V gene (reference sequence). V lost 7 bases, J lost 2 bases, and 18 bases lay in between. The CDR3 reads CASTHGRGKTYEQYF. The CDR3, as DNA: TGTGCCAGCACCCACGGCAGGGGTAAAACCTACGAGCAGTACTTC.

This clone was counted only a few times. The chain's CDR3 is CASSPQGAQGDEQFF. The CDR3 coding sequence is TGTGCCAGCAGCCCACAGGGGGCGCAGGGTGATGAGCAGTTCTTC. V is TRBV7-3 and J is TRBJ2-1, with 9 bases lining up with TRBD1. The CDR3 is made up of 15 amino acids. The junction had 10 bases not matched to a gene; V was cut back by 5 bases and J by 8 bases. Germline V CDR1 and CDR2: SGHTA, FQGTGA. Supplemented by reference TRBV7-3 and TRBJ2-1, the full variable domain reads GAGVSQTPSNKVTEKGKYVELRCDPISGHTALYWYRQSLGQGPEFLIYFQGTGAADDSGLPNDRFFAVRPEGSVSTLKIQRTERGDSAVYLCASSPQGAQGDEQFFGPGTRLTVL.

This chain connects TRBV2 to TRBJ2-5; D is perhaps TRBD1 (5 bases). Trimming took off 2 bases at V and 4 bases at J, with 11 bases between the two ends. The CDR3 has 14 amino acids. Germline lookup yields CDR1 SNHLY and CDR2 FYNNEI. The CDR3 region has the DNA TGTGCCAGCAGTGAAAGCAGGGTGGGAGAGACCCAGTACTTC. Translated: CASSESRVGETQYF.

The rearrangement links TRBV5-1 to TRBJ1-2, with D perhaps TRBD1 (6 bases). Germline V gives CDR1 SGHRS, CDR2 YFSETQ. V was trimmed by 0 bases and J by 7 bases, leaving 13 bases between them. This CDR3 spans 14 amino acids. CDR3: CASSLDRQASGYTF. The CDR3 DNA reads TGCGCCAGCAGCTTGGACAGACAGGCTTCTGGCTACACCTTC.

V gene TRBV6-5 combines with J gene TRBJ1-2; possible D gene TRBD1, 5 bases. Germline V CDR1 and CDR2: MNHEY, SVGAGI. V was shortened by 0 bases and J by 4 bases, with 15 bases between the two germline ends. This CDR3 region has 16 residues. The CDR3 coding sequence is TGTGCCAGCAGTTACTCAGCTGGGGGGTCCTCCTATGGCTACACCTTC. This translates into CASSYSAGGSSYGYTF.

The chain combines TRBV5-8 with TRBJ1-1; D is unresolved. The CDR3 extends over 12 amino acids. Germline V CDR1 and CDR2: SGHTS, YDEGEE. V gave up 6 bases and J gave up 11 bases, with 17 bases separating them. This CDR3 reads CASNLRGLAAFF. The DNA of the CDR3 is TGTGCCAGCAACCTTAGAGGGCTGGCGGCTTTCTTT.

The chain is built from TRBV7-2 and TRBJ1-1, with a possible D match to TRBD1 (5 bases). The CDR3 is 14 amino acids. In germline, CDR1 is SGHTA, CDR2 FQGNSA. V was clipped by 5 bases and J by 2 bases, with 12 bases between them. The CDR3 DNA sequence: TGTGCCAGCAGCGTATCGCAGGGAAACACTGAAGCTTTCTTT. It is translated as CASSVSQGNTEAFF.